This passage covers 10 T cell receptor beta chains from one sample sequenced in a study of radiation and T cells in renal cell carcinoma (dated by TCRdb to between 2020 and 2021). Library preparation used the immunoSEQ multiplex PCR assay. TCRdb retrieved this table from immuneACCESS and kept in-frame rearrangements only. Not all clones are present; in checked studies, unresolved V genes account for under half, and no reason is known for the remainder. This sample lists some 64,000 clones; about 83% were detected once. Of the sample, about 6.8% falls within the top ten clones. Taken with the paper, the label for time point translates to: blood 4 weeks post-SBRT, at nephrectomy. The intended sense of this specimen's treatment or condition label: 15 Gy SBRT to primary tumor, nephrectomy 4 weeks later. The sequencing here drew on blood, taken from a patient whose treatment included radiotherapy and nephrectomy. These receptors originate from a man aged 60 to 75 with renal cell carcinoma.

This clone has more than one count but fewer than ten. V is TRBV7-8 and J is TRBJ1-4, with a tentative D call TRBD1 (6 bases). Trimming pared 5 bases from V and 0 bases from J, leaving 13 bases between. CDR1 and CDR2 from the germline V gene are SGHVS and FQNEAQ. This CDR3 has 16 amino acids. This CDR3 is CASSPKQGSTNEKLFF. CDR3 coding DNA: TGTGCCAGCAGCCCGAAACAGGGATCAACTAATGAAAAACTGTTTTTT.

Regarding this clone: This sequence is one base from a far larger clone and is likely a read error. The CDR3 DNA reads as TGTGCCAGCTGTGAAGACTGGGGCCCCGGGGCCAACGTCCTGACTTTC. It codes for CASCEDWGPGANVLTF. The V call is TRBV6-1, the J call TRBJ2-6; possibly TRBD1 for D (5 bases). Germline V gene sequence: CDR1 MNHNS, CDR2 SASEGT. The CDR3 spans 16 residues.

The CDR3 nucleotides are TGTGCCAGCTGCCACGGGGGGGCGGGTGAGACCCAGTACTTC. It translates to CASCHGGAGETQYF. The chain joins TRBV7-2 to TRBJ2-5, with 8 bases lining up with TRBD2. V trimming: 8 bases; J trimming: 5 bases; junction bases outside the gene matches: 10. This CDR3 region has 14 residues. Germline-derived CDR1 and CDR2 are SGHTA and FQGNSA.

The chain couples TRBV27 to TRBJ2-1; the D is unclear. The CDR3 spans 11 residues. Trimming stripped 3 bases from V and 9 bases from J, with 6 bases between. Germline V gene data show CDR1 as MNHEY and CDR2 as SMNVEV (reference sequence). CDR3 in DNA: TGTGCCAGCAGTTTTTTGGCTGAGCAGTTCTTC. This translates into CASSFLAEQFF.

V is TRBV6-5 and J is TRBJ2-5; no firm D call. The germline V gene encodes CDR1 MNHEY and CDR2 SVGAGI. V gave up 5 bases and J gave up 5 bases, with 15 bases separating them. The length of the CDR3 is 14 residues. The CDR3 DNA reads TGTGCCAGCAGTAGGACCTTTGAGTCGGAGACCCAGTACTTC. It yields the protein CASSRTFESETQYF.

The chain links TRBV30 to TRBJ1-3; D unresolved. The CDR3 loop spans 13 amino acids. Trimming shortened V by 0 bases and J by 2 bases, and 5 bases separated the two germline ends. The germline V gene has CDR1 GTSNPN and CDR2 SVGIG (reference sequence). The CDR3 is CAWSVGAGNTIYF. DNA for the CDR3: TGTGCCTGGAGTGTGGGAGCTGGAAACACCATATATTTT.

CDR3 amino acids: CASRLQGHEAFF. The DNA of the CDR3 is TGTGCCAGCAGACTCCAGGGTCATGAAGCTTTCTTT. The V call is TRBV11-3, the J call TRBJ1-1; weak D call: TRBD1 (5 bases). Trimming cost V 6 bases and J 7 bases, with 12 bases left between them. The length of the CDR3 is 12 residues. Germline-derived CDR1 and CDR2 are SGHNT and YENEEA. The full variable domain, with the rest looked up from reference TRBV11-3 and TRBJ1-1, is EAGVVQSPRYKIIEKKQPVAFWCNPISGHNTLYWYLQNLGQGPELLIRYENEEAVDDSQLPKDRFSAERLKGVDSTLKIQPAELGDSAVYLCASRLQGHEAFFGQGTRLTVV.

The sample holds a few counts of this clone. The genes are TRBV7-3 and TRBJ1-1; 9 positions match TRBD1. CDR3 length: 18 amino acids. Trimming cost V 2 bases and J 4 bases; bases outside gene matches: 14. Germline V gene lookup returns CDR1 SGHTA and CDR2 FQGTGA. In DNA form, the CDR3 reads TGTGCCAGCAGCTTAGATCCGGGACAGGGCTACGCGGGCACTGAAGCTTTCTTT. This codes for CASSLDPGQGYAGTEAFF.

V is TRBV7-2 and J is TRBJ1-6; TRBD1 is a possible D gene (5 bases). The germline V gene has CDR1 SGHTA and CDR2 FQGNSA. The CDR3 consists of 15 residues. Trimming pared 1 base from V and 10 bases from J, leaving 14 bases between. The chain's CDR3 is CASSLGGRAESPLHF. As DNA, the CDR3 is TGTGCCAGCAGCTTAGGGGGCAGGGCGGAATCACCCCTCCACTTT.

This chain connects TRBV4-3 to TRBJ1-4; no firm D call. Germline CDR1 reads LGHNA; CDR2 reads YSLEER. Trimming removed 0 bases at V and 3 bases at J, with 8 bases between. The CDR3 is made up of 15 amino acids. In DNA, the CDR3 is TGCGCCAGCAGCCAAGATATCACGGCTAATGAAAAACTGTTTTTT. Translating gives CASSQDITANEKLFF.